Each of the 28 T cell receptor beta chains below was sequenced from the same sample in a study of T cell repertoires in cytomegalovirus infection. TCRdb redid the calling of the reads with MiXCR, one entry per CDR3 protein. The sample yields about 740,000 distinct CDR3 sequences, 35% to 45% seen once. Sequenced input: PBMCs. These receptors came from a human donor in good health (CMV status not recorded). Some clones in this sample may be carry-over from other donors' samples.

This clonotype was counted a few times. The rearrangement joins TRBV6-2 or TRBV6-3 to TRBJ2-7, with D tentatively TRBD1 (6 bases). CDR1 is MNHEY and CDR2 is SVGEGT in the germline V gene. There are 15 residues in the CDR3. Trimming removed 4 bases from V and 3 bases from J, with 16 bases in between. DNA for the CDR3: TGTGCCAGCAGTTCCCTGGGGGCGGAGAGCTACGAGCAGTACTTC. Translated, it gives CASSSLGAESYEQYF.

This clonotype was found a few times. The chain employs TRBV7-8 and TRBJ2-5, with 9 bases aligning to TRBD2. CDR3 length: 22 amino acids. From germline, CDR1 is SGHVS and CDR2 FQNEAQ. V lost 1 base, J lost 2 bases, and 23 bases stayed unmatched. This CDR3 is CASSLVPPRLAEGSGAQETQYF. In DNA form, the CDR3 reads TGTGCCAGCAGCTTAGTCCCCCCCCGACTAGCGGAGGGCTCTGGGGCGCAAGAGACCCAGTACTTC.

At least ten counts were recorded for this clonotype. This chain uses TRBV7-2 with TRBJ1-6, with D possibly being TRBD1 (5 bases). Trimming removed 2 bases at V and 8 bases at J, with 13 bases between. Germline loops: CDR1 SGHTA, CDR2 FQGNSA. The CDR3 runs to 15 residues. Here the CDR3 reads CASSLQGRGDSPLHF. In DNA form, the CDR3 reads TGTGCCAGCAGCTTACAGGGTCGTGGGGATTCACCCCTCCACTTT.

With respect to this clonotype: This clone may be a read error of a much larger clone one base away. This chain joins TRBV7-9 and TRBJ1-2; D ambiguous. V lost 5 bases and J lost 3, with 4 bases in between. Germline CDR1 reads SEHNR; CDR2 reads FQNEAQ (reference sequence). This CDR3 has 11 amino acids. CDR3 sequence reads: CASSRDYGYTF. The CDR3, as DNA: TGTGCCAGCAGCAGGGACTATGGCTACACCTTC.

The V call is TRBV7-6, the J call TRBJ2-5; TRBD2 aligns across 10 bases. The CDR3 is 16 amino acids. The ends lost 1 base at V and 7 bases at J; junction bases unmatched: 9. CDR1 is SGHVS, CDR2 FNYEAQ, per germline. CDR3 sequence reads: CASSLDGTSAIGTQYF. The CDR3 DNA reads TGTGCCAGCAGCTTAGATGGGACTAGCGCAATCGGGACCCAGTACTTC.

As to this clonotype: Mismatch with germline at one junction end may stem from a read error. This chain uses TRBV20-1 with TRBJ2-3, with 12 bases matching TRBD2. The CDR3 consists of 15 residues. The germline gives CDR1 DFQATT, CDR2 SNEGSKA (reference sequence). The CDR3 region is CSAMTSGGLTDTQSF. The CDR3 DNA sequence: TGCAGTGCGATGACTAGCGGGGGACTCACAGATACGCAGTCTTTT.

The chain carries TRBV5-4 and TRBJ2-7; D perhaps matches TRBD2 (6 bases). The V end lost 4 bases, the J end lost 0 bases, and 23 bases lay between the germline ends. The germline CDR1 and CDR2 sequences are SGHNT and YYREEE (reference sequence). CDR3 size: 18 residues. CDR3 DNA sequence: TGTGCCAGCAGCCCCGGAGCTGGGGGGACCTTCTTCTCCTACGAGCAGTACTTC. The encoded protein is CASSPGAGGTFFSYEQYF. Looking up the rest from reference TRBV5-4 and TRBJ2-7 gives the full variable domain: ETGVTQSPTHLIKTRGQQVTLRCSSQSGHNTVSWYQQALGQGPQFIFQYYREEENGRGNFPPRFSGLQFPNYSSELNVNALELDDSALYLCASSPGAGGTFFSYEQYFGPGTRLTVT.

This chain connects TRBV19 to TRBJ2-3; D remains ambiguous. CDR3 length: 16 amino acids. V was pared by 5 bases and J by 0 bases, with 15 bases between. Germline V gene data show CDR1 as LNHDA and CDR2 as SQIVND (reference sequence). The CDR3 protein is CASSPTSTASTDTQYF. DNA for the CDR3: TGTGCCAGTAGTCCCACCTCTACAGCTAGCACAGATACGCAGTATTTT.

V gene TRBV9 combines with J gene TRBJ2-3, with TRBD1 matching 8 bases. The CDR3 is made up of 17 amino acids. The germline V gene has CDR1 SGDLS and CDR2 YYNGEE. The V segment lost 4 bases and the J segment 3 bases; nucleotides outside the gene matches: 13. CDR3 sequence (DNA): TGTGCCAGCAGCCTAACCCCTACCAGGACAGGGACAGATACGCAGTATTTT. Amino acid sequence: CASSLTPTRTGTDTQYF.

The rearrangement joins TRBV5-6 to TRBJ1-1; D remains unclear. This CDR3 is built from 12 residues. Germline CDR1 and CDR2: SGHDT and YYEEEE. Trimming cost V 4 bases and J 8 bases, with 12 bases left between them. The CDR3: CASSHPPTEAFF. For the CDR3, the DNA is TGTGCCAGCAGCCACCCGCCCACCGAAGCTTTCTTT.

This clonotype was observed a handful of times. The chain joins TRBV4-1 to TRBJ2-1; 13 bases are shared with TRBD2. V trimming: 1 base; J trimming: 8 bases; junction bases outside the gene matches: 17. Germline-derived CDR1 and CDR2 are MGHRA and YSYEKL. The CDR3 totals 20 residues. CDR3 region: CASSQAGTATSGGPWYEQFF. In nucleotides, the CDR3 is TGCGCCAGCAGCCAAGCTGGTACCGCGACTAGCGGGGGGCCCTGGTATGAGCAGTTCTTC.

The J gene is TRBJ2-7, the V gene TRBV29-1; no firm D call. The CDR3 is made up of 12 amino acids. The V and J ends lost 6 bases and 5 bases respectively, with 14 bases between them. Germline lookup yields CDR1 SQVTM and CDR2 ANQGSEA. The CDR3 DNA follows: TGCAGCGTCACCTCGTTGTTCGACGAGCAGTACTTC. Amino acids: CSVTSLFDEQYF.

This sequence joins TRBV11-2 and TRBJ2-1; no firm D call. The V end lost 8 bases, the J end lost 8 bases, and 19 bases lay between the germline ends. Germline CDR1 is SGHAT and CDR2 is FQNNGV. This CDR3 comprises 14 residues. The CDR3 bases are TGTGCCAGCGCCAAAGGTTGGCGAGGTGATGAGCAGTTCTTC. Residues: CASAKGWRGDEQFF.

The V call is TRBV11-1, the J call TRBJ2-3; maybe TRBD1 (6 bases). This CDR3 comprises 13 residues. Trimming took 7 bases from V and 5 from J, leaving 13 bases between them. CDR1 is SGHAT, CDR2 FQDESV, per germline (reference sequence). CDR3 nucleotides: TGTGCCAGCACCCCAGGGGTGGGAGATACGCAGTATTTT. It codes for CASTPGVGDTQYF.

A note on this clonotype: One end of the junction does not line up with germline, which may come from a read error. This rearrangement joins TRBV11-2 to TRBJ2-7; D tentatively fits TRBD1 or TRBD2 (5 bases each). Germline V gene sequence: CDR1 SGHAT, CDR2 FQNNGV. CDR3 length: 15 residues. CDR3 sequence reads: CSSSLWDLDSYEQYF. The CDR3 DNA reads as TGTTCCAGCAGCTTGTGGGACCTGGACTCCTACGAGCAGTACTTC.

CDR3: CSARSTGGTEAFF. DNA of the CDR3: TGCAGTGCTAGGTCCACAGGGGGCACTGAAGCTTTCTTT. This chain links TRBV20-1 with TRBJ1-1; TRBD1 matches 8 bases. Looked up from germline, CDR1 is DFQATT and CDR2 is SNEGSKA (reference sequence). Losses at the gene ends were 3 bases for V and 4 bases for J; bases not matched to a gene: 4. The CDR3 covers 13 residues.

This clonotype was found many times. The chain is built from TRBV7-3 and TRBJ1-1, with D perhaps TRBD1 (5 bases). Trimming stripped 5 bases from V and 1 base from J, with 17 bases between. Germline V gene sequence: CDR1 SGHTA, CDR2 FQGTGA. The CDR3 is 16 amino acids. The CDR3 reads CASSIGHEVGNTEAFF. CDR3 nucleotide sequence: TGTGCCAGCAGCATAGGACACGAGGTAGGGAACACTGAAGCTTTCTTT.

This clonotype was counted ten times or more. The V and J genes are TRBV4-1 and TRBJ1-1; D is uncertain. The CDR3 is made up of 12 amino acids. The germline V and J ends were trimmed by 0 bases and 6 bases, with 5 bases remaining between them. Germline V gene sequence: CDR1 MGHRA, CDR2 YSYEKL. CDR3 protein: CASSQDFAEAFF. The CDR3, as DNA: TGCGCCAGCAGCCAAGATTTCGCTGAAGCTTTCTTT.

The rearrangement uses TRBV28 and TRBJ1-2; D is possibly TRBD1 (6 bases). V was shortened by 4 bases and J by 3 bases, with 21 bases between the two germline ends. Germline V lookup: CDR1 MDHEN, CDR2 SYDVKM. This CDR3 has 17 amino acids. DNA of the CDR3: TGTGCCAGCAGTTCCTACCCCTCGGACAGCGGGCACTATGGCTACACCTTC. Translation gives CASSSYPSDSGHYGYTF.

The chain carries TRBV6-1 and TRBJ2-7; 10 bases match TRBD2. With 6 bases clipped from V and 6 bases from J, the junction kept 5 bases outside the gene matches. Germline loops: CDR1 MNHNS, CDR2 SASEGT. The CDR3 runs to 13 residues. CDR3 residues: CASRELAGFEQYF. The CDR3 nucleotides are TGTGCCAGCAGAGAACTAGCGGGATTCGAGCAGTACTTC.

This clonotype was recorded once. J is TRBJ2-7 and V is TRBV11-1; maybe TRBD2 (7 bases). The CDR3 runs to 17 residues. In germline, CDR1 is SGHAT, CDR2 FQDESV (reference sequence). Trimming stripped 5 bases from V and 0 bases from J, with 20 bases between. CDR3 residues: CASSAGVGGLYSYEQYF. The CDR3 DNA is TGTGCCAGCAGCGCTGGTGTCGGGGGGCTCTACTCCTACGAGCAGTACTTC.

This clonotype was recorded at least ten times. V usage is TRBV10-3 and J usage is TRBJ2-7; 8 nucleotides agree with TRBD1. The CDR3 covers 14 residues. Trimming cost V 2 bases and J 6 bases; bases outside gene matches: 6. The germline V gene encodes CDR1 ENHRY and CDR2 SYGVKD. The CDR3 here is CAISETGGSGEQYF. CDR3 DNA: TGTGCCATCAGTGAGACAGGGGGGTCCGGCGAGCAGTACTTC.

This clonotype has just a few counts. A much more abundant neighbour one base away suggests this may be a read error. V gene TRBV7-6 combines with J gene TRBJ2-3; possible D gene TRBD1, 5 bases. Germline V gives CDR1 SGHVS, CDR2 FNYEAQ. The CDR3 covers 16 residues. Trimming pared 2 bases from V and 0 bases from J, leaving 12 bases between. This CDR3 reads CASSLWPRASTDTQYF. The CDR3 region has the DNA TGTGCCAGCAGCTTATGGCCCAGGGCCAGCACAGATACGCAGTATTTT.

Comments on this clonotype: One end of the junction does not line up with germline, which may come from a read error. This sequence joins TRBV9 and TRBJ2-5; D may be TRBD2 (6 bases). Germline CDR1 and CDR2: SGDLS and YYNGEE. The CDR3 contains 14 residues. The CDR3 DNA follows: TGTTCCAGCAGCGTAGGAGGGGTCTCGGAGACCCAGTACTTC. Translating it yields CSSSVGGVSETQYF.

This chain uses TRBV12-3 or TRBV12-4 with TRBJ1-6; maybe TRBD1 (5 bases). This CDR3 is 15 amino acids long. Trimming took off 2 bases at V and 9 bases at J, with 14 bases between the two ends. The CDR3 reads CASSLHPGSGSPLHF. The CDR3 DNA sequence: TGTGCCAGCAGTTTACACCCAGGGTCAGGTTCACCCCTCCACTTT.

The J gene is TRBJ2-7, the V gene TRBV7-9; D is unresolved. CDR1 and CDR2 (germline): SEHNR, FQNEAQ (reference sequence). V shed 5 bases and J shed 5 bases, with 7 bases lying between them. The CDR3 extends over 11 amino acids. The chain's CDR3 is CASSVRNEQYF. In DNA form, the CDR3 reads TGTGCCAGCAGCGTTCGCAACGAGCAGTACTTC.

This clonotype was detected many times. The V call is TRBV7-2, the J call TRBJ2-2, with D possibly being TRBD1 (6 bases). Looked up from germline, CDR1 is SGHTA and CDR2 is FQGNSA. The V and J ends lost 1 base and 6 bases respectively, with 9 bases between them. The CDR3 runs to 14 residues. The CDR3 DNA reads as TGTGCCAGCAGCTTAGATGGGGGCTCCGGGGAGCTGTTTTTT. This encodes CASSLDGGSGELFF.

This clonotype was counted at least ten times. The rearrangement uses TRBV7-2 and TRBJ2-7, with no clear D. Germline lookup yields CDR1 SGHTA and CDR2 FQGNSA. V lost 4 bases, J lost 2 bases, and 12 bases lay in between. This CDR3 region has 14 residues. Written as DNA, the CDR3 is TGTGCCAGCAGCTCGACGACGGGTCCCTACGAGCAGTACTTC. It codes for CASSSTTGPYEQYF.